Described below is a single T cell receptor (beta chain) sequence and its context. Its target antigen remains unknown. Base-call qualities are not available, and no considerably larger clone is one nucleotide away. Libraries were constructed by the immunoSEQ multiplex PCR assay. Each sample had around 92,000 TCR templates assayed by the deep sequencing platform. Genomic DNA extracted from sorted T cells was used for TCRbeta CDR3 sequencing. The original methods were these. The R programming language was used for the clonal analysis of the TCRbeta CDR3 data. Alloreactive CD4+ and CD8+ clones were identified by comparing unstimulated samples to CFSE-low samples taken after the reaction. By matching sequences to the repertoires of sorted unstimulated Treg and non-Treg cells, each alloreactive CD4+ clone was assigned a regulatory or non-regulatory origin. TCRdb obtained this table from immuneACCESS and retained in-frame rearrangements with V and J assigned. These tables miss some clones; where compared with another copy, unresolved V genes account for less than half of the shortfall, and the remainder is unexplained. V, J and clone size reflect that table, while D and trimming were determined from the DNA. Here the sample has 75,000 to 95,000 clones; 75% to 90% occur a single time. Of the sample, around 15% falls within the top ten clones.

Sorted unstimulated T cells, along with proliferating T cells recovered from mixed lymphocyte reactions, underwent TCRbeta CDR3 sequencing. Fresh whole blood from more than 9 HLA-typed healthy donors served as the source for isolating PBMCs. The sample originates from a study of siplizumab effects on memory and regulatory T cells (dated by TCRdb to the late 2010s). Regarding the study in general: The study examined how the anti-CD2 antibody siplizumab affects alloreactive T-cell subsets in allogeneic mixed lymphocyte reactions built from human PBMCs.

Paper-wide results and their limitations: The suppressive function of proliferating Tregs from siplizumab cultures was not functionally confirmed. The cumulative frequency of alloreactive sequences that could be traced back to unstimulated CD4+ memory T cells was significantly reduced by siplizumab. Unstimulated naive T cells appeared more diverse than memory T cells, and naive cells seemed to contribute substantially to the alloresponse. Roughly 80-97% of proliferating CD4+ or CD8+ clones could not be assigned a naive or memory phenotype. Of the alloreactive CD4+ clones that could be mapped, the Treg-derived share averaged approximately 67% with siplizumab compared with around 27% in control reactions. Because sequences at frequencies below about 10^-5 were poorly captured, only a minor fraction of alloreactive clones could be mapped back to unstimulated subsets.

This sequence was found in a human donor in good health. The source material was CD4+ T cells sorted from blood.

The CDR3 region reads CATSRDRSPGADTQYF. The nucleotide sequence reads TGTGCCACCAGCAGAGATCGCAGCCCGGGGGCAGATACGCAGTATTTT. Recombination linked TRBV15 to TRBJ2-3, and TRBD2 may be the D gene, going by 6 matching bases. The germline ends are 14 bases apart after V is trimmed by 0 bases and J by 4 bases. The CDR3 numbers 16 residues from cysteine through phenylalanine. The CDR3 DNA has 48 bases and is translated from base 1. CDR1 and CDR2 are read off the germline V gene (reference sequence) as LNHNV and YYDKDF. Full variable domain (CDR3 extended with the reference TRBV15 and TRBJ2-3 proteins): DAMVIQNPRYQVTQFGKPVTLSCSQTLNHNVMYWYQQKSSQAPKLLFHYYDKDFNNEADTPDNFQSRRPNTSFCFLDIRSPGLGDTAMYLCATSRDRSPGADTQYFGPGTRLTVL.